This T cell receptor beta chain is from a study of glioma-infiltrating T cells after dendritic cell vaccination. Study as a whole: Glioblastoma patients came from Phase I and II dendritic cell vaccination trials.

V shed 5 bases and J 11 bases; nucleotides not matched to a gene: 12. The CDR3 spans 13 residues. Germline V gene sequence: CDR1 SGHTA, CDR2 FQGTGA. Sample time point: after dendritic cell vaccination, including at tumor progression/relapse. All glioblastoma patients lacked an isocitrate dehydrogenase mutation. Up to about 2 ug genomic DNA was used for TCRB CDR3 amplification. Some clones are missing from TCRdb's copy, which holds only in-frame ones; the method was immunoSEQ multiplex PCR. The sample includes 100,000 or so clones, 80% of them seen just once. This TCR was recovered from a human donor with glioblastoma. J is TRBJ2-7 and V is TRBV7-3; TRBD2 matches 7 bases. This specimen consisted of blood, obtained after dendritic cell vaccination. CDR3 DNA sequence: TGTGCCAGCAGCCCCAGGAAGAGCGGGACTAAGTACTTC. It yields the protein CASSPRKSGTKYF.